The 4 T cell receptor beta chains below all came from one sample that was sequenced in a study of blood T cell repertoires in COVID-19. Only in-frame clones appear in the TCRdb table, and some are missing; sequencing was by immunoSEQ multiplex PCR. Of 61,000 or so clones in the sample, over 75% were seen once. Sequencing used peripheral blood. The receptors shown here come from an elderly woman with acute or convalescent COVID-19.

The CDR3 reads CASRDSQYQPQHF. CDR3 nucleotide sequence: TGTGCCAGTAGGGACAGCCAATATCAGCCCCAGCATTTT. The genes are TRBV19 and TRBJ1-5, with D possibly TRBD1 on 6 matching bases. Germline values: CDR1 LNHDA, CDR2 SQIVND (reference sequence). Trimming cost V 6 bases and J 5 bases, with 11 bases left between them. The CDR3 is made up of 13 amino acids.

This chain links TRBV5-1 with TRBJ2-7; 8 bases align to TRBD1. The V gene end was trimmed by 5 bases and the J gene end by 6 bases; junction bases not matched to a gene: 4. The CDR3 runs to 12 residues. CDR1 is SGHRS, CDR2 YFSETQ, per germline. CDR3 DNA: TGCGCCAGCAGTTCGACAGGGGTCGAGCAGTACTTC. Translated: CASSSTGVEQYF.

As to this clone: The same CDR3 can be traced to other DNA sequences in this sample. The chain couples TRBV3-1 (or the pseudogene TRBV3-2) to TRBJ2-1; D remains ambiguous. Trimming removed 4 bases at V and 2 bases at J, with 6 bases between. CDR3 length: 13 amino acids. Germline assignment: CDR1 LGHDT and CDR2 YNNKEL (reference sequence). This CDR3 is CASSRGTYNEQFF. In DNA form, the CDR3 reads TGTGCCAGCAGCCGAGGCACCTACAATGAGCAGTTCTTC.

The count of this clone is one. V usage is TRBV5-1 and J usage is TRBJ1-2; D ambiguous. Germline CDR1 and CDR2: SGHRS and YFSETQ. Trimming took 2 bases from V and 0 from J, leaving 11 bases between them. This CDR3 has 15 amino acids. DNA of the CDR3: TGCGCCAGCAGCTTTGGTGCGGCGTCTAACTATGGCTACACCTTC. Translating gives CASSFGAASNYGYTF.